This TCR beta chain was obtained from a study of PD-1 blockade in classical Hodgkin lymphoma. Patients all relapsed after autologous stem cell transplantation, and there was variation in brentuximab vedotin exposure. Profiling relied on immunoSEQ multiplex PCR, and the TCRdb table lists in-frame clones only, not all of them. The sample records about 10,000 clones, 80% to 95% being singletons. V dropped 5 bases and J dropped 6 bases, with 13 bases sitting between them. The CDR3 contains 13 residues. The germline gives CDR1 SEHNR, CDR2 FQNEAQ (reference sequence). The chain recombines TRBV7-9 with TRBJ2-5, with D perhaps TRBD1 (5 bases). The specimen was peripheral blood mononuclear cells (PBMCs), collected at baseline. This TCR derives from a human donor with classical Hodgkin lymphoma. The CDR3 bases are TGTGCCAGCAGCCTGGGGCCAGAGCAGACCCAGTACTTC. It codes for CASSLGPEQTQYF.